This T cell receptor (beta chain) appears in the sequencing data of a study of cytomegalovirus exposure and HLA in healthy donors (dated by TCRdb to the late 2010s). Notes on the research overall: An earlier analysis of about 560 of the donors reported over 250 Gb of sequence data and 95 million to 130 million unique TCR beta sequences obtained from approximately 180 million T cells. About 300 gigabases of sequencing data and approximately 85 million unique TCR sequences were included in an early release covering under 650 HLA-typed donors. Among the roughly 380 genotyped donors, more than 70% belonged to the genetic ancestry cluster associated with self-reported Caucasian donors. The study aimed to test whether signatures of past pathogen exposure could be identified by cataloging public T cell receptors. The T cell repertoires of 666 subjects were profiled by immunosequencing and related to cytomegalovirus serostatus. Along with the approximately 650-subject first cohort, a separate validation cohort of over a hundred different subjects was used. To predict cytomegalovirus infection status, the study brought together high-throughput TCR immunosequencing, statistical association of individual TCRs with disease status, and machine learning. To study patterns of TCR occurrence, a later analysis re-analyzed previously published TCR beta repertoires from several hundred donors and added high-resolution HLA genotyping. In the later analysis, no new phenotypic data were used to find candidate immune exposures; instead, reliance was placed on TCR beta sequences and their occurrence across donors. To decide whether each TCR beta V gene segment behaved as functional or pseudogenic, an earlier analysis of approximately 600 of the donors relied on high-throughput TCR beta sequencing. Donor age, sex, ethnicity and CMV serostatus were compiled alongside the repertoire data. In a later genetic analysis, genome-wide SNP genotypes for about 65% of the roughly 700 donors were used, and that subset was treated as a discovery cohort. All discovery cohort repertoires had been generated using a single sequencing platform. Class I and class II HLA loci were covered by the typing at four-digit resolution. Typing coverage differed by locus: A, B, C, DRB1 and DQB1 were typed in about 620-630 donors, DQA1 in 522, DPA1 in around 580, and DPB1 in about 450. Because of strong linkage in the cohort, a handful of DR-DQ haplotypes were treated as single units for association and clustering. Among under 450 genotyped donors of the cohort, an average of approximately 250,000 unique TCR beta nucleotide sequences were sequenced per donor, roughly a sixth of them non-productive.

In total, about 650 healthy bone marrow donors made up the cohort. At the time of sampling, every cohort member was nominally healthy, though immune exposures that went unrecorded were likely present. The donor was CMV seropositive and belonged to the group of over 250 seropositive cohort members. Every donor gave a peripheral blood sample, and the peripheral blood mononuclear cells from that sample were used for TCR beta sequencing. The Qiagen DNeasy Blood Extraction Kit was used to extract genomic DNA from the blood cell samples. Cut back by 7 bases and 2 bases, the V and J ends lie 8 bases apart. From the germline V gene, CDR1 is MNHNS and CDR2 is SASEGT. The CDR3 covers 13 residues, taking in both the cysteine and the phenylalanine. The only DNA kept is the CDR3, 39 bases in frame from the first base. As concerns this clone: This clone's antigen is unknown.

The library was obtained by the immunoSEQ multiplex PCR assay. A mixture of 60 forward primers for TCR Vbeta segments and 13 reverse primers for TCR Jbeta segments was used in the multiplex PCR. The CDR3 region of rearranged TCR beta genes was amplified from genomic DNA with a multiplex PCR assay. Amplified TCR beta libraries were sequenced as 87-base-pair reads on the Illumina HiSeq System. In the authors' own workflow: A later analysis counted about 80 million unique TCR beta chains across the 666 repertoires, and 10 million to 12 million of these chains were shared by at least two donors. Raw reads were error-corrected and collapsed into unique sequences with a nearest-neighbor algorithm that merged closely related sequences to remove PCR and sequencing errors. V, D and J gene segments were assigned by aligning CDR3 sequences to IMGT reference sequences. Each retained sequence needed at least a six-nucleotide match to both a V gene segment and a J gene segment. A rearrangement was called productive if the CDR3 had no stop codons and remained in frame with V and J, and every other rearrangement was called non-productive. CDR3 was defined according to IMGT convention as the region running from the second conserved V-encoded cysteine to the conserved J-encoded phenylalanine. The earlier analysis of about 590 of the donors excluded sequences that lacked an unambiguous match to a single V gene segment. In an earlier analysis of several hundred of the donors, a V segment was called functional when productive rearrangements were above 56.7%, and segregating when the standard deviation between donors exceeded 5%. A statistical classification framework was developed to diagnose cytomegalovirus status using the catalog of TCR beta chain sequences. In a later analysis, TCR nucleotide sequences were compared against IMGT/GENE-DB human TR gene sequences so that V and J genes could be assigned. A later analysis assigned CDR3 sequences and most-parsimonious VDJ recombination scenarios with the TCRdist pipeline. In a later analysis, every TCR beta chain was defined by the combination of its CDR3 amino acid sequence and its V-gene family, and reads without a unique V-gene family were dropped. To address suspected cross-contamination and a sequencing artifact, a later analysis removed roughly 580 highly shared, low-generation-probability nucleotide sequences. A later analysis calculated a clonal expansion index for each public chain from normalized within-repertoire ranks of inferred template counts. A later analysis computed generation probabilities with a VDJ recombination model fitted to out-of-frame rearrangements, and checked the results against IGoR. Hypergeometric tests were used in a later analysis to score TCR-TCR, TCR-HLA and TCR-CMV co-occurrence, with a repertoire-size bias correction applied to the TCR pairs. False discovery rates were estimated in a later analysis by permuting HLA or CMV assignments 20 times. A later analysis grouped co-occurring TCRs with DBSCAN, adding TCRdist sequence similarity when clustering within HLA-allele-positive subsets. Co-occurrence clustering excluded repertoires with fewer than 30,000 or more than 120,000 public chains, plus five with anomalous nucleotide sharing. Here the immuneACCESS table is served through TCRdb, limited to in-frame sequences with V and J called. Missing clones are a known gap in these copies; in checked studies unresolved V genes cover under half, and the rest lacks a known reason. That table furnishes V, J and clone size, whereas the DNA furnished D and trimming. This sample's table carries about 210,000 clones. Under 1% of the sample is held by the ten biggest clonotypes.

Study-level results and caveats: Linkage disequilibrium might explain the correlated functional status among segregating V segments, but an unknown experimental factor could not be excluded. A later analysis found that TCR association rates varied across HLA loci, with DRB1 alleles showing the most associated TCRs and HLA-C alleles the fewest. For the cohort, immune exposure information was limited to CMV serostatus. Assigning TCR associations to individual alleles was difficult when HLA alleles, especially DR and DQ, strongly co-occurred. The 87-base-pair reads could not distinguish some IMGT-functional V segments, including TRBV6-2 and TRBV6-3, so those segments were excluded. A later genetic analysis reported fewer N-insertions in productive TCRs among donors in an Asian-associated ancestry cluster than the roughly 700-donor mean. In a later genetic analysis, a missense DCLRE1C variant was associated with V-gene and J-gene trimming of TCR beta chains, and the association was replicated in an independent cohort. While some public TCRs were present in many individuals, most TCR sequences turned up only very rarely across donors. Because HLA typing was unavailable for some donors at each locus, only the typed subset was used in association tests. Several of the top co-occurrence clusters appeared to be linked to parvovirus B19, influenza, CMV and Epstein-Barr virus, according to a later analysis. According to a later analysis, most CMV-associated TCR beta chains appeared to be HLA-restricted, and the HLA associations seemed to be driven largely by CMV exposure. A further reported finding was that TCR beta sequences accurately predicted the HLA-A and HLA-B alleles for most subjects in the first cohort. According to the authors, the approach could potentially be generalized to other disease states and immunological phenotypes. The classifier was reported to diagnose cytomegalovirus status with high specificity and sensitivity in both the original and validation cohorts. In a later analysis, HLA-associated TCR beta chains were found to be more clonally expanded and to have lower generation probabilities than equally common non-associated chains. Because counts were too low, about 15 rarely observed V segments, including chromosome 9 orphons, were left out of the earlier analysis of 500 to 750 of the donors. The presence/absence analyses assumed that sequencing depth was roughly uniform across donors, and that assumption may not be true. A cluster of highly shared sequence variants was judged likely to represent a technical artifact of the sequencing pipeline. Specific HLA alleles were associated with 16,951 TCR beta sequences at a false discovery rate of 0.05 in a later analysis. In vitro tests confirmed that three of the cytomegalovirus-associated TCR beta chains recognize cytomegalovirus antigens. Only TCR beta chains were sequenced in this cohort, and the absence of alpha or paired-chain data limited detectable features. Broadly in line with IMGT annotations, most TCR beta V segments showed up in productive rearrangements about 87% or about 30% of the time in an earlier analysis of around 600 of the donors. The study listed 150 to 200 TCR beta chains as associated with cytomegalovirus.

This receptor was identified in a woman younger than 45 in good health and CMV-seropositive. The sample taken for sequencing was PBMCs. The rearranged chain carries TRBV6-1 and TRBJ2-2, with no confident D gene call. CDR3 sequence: CASIDFNTGELFF. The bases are TGTGCCAGCATAGATTTTAACACCGGGGAGCTGTTTTTT.